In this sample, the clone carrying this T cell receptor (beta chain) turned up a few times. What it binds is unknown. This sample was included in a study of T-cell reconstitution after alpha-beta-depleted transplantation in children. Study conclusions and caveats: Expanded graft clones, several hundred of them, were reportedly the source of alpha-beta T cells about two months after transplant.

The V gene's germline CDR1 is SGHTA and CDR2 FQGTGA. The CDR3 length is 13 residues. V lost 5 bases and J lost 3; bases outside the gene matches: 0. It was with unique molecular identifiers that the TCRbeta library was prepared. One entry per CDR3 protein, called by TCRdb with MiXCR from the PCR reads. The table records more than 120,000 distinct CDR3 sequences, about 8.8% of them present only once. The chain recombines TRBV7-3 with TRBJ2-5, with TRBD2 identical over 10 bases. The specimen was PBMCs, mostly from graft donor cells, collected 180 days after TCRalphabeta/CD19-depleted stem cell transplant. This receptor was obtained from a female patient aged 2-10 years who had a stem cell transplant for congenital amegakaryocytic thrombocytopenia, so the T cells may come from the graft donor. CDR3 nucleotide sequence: TGTGCCAGCAGCACTAGCGGGAAAGAGACCCAGTACTTC. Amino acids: CASSTSGKETQYF.